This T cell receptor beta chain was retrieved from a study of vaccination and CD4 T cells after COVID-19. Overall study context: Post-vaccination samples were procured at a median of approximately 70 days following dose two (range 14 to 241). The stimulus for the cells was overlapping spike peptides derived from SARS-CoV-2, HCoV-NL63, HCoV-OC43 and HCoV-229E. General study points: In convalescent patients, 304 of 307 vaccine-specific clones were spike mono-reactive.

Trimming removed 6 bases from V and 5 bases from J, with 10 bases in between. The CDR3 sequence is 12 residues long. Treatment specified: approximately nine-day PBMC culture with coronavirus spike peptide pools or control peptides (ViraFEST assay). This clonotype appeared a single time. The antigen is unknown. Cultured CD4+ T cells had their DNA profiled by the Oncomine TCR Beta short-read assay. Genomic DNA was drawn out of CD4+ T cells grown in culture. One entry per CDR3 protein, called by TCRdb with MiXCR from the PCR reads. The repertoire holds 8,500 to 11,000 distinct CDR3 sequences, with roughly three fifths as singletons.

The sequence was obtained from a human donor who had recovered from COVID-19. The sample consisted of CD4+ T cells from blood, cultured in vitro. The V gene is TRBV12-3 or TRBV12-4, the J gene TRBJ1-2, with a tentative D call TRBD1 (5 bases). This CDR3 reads CASRDKFYGYTF. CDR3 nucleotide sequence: TGTGCCAGCAGGGACAAGTTTTATGGCTACACCTTC.